The present TCR beta chain was sequenced within a study of early T cells in non-severe SARS-CoV-2 infection. Across the study: The authors sequenced bulk RNA from unsorted whole blood, leaving chains unpaired. General study results and limits: CD4 and private specificities were missed by VDJdb matching, which favored anti-spike CD8 responses.

V was clipped by 3 bases and J by 3 bases, with 15 bases between them. Germline V CDR1 and CDR2: SGHAT, FQNNGV. The CDR3 is made up of 16 amino acids. TCRdb redid the calling of the 5' RACE reads with MiXCR, one entry per CDR3 protein. The sample comprises 75,000 to 80,000 distinct CDR3 sequences, about 17% of which are singletons, and around 2.6% rests with the top ten. This clonotype turned up a few times. Its matching antigen is unknown. Sequenced sample: whole blood. The TCR comes from an adult who was a healthcare worker with PCR-confirmed SARS-CoV-2 infection or an uninfected control (not recorded which). The rearrangement links TRBV11-2 to TRBJ2-1; unclear D gene. In DNA form, the CDR3 reads TGTGCCAGCAGCTTCCTGGCGGCTACCAGCTACAATGAGCAGTTCTTC. It is translated as CASSFLAATSYNEQFF.